Listed below are T cell receptor beta chains from one sample, sequenced in a study of blood T cell repertoires in COVID-19. Profiled with immunoSEQ multiplex PCR; TCRdb holds only in-frame clones, not every one. The sample yields around 170,000 clones, less than 90% seen once. Sequencing input: PBMCs or T cells enriched from blood (not recorded which). These TCRs come from a woman aged 45-65 years who had recovered from COVID-19. The CDR3 runs from the conserved cysteine through the conserved F or W. D genes are given only for firm matches.

CDR3 length,J gene,D gene,V gene,CDR3 protein
16,TRBJ2-7,TRBD1,TRBV30,CASTKGQGFLSYEQYF
14,TRBJ1-2,TRBD1,TRBV28,CASSFSGQGFGYTF
14,TRBJ1-5,TRBD1,TRBV30,CAWSGTGWDQPQHF
15,TRBJ2-2,.,TRBV5-1,CASSLQGLESGELFF
15,TRBJ1-6,TRBD1,TRBV6-5,CASSRDRVDNSPLHF
14,TRBJ1-1,.,TRBV28,CASIPGGAQTEAFF
15,TRBJ1-2,.,TRBV5-1,CASSLAGGEKGGYTF
17,TRBJ2-1,TRBD2,TRBV7-9,CASSSSGGPSSYNEQFF
14,TRBJ2-7,TRBD2,TRBV11-3,CASSPTSGSYEQYF
15,TRBJ2-1,TRBD1,TRBV6-5,CASRAGAGGDNEQFF
13,TRBJ2-1,.,TRBV10-3,CAISSSVGYEQFF
14,TRBJ2-4,TRBD1,TRBV3-1/TRBV3-2,CASSQAGQGHIQYF
15,TRBJ2-5,TRBD2,TRBV4-1,CASSLGVAGQETQYF
13,TRBJ1-5,.,TRBV3-1/TRBV3-2,CASSQVRNQPQHF
15,TRBJ2-5,.,TRBV9,CASNVIGTPQETQYF
13,TRBJ1-3,.,TRBV30,CAWSLDSGNTIYF
13,TRBJ2-7,TRBD2,TRBV10-2,CASSSGAAYEQYF
13,TRBJ1-5,.,TRBV30,CAWSASKDQPQHF
13,TRBJ1-1,.,TRBV27,CASHDRPNTEAFF
16,TRBJ2-2,TRBD1,TRBV5-4,CASSVSIGQAAGELFF
13,TRBJ1-4,TRBD1,TRBV11-3,CASRRTGGEKLFF
18,TRBJ2-5,TRBD1,TRBV27,CASSLSPTGVGKRETQYF
15,TRBJ1-4,.,TRBV27,CASSSLKITNEKLFF
14,TRBJ2-1,TRBD2,TRBV29-1,CSVLAGGPGNEQFF
12,TRBJ2-7,TRBD2,TRBV5-1,CASSSGGYEQYF
12,TRBJ2-4,.,TRBV25-1,CASSSGLSDQYF
15,TRBJ2-2,TRBD2,TRBV23-1,CASSGGLAPTGELFF
13,TRBJ2-2,.,TRBV9,CASSVGSTGELFF
11,TRBJ2-7,.,TRBV30,CGSSSGYEQYF
13,TRBJ1-2,TRBD1,TRBV9,CASSPQGSYGYTF
14,TRBJ2-1,TRBD2,TRBV5-4,CASSRLAGGDEQFF
12,TRBJ2-3,.,TRBV9,CASSVAQSTQYF